A selection of T cell receptor beta chains follows, all from one sample in a study of shared clonotypes between healthy human individuals. Assay used: immunoSEQ multiplex PCR; TCRdb lists only in-frame clones, some missing. The sample lists around 1,900,000 clones; over 85% were seen once. The sequenced material came from naive CD8+ T cells from PBMCs. The source of these receptors is a man younger than 35 in good health. Some clones in this sample may be carry-over from other donors' samples. Each CDR3 is given with its conserved first and last residue. A D gene is named only where the DNA matches it firmly. Some rows have no size entry. The others give once, few or many, or a class for an expanded clone.

J,size,D,V,CDR3,DNA
TRBJ2-7,-,TRBD1,TRBV6-5,CASSSGQVYEQYF,TGTGCCAGCAGTTCGGGACAGGTCTACGAGCAGTACTTC
TRBJ1-1,-,-,TRBV5-1,CASSFQNTEAFF,TGCGCCAGCAGCTTCCAGAACACTGAAGCTTTCTTT
TRBJ2-7,-,TRBD2,TRBV5-4,CASSPWTSGPSYEQYF,TGTGCCAGCAGCCCCTGGACTAGCGGACCCTCCTACGAGCAGTACTTC
TRBJ2-2,-,TRBD2,TRBV28,CASSGAGTSVYTGELFF,TGTGCCAGCAGTGGGGCCGGGACTAGCGTCTACACCGGGGAGCTGTTTTTT
TRBJ2-7,-,-,TRBV7-9,CASSLGGVGQYF,TGTGCCAGCAGCTTAGGAGGGGTCGGGCAGTACTTC
TRBJ2-2,-,-,TRBV23-1,CASSHITENTGELFF,TGCGCCAGCAGTCACATCACAGAAAACACCGGGGAGCTGTTTTTT
TRBJ2-2,-,TRBD1,TRBV11-1,CASSATGTGGEDTGELFF,TGTGCCAGCAGCGCTACCGGGACAGGGGGCGAGGACACCGGGGAGCTGTTTTTT
TRBJ2-2,few,TRBD2,TRBV5-4,CASSLKREVNTGELFF,TGTGCCAGCAGCTTGAAGCGGGAGGTGAACACCGGGGAGCTGTTTTTT
TRBJ2-5,-,-,TRBV5-1,CASSFNRDQGAQYF,TGCGCCAGCAGCTTTAACCGGGACCAAGGGGCCCAGTACTTC
TRBJ2-1,-,TRBD1,TRBV13,CATQDRESYNEQFF,TGTGCCACCCAGGACAGGGAGTCCTACAATGAGCAGTTCTTC
TRBJ1-1,few,-,TRBV29-1,CSVVGILGNTEAFF,TGCAGCGTTGTGGGTATCCTGGGGAACACTGAAGCTTTCTTT
TRBJ1-4,once,-,TRBV9,CASSPPGWGVGEKLFF,TGTGCCAGCAGCCCCCCCGGGTGGGGCGTGGGGGAAAAACTGTTTTTT
TRBJ2-7,-,-,TRBV13,CASTDRKRALSYEQYF,TGTGCCAGCACAGATCGGAAGCGGGCCCTCTCCTACGAGCAGTACTTC
TRBJ2-1,once,TRBD2,TRBV7-3,CASSSSGNYNEQFF,TGTGCCAGCAGCTCTAGCGGAAATTACAATGAGCAGTTCTTC
TRBJ2-7,-,-,TRBV28,CASSPGPYYEQYF,TGTGCCAGCAGCCCCGGACCCTACTACGAGCAGTACTTC
TRBJ2-7,-,TRBD2,TRBV2,CASSPRDAGGLFYEQYF,TGTGCCAGCAGTCCCCGGGATGCGGGGGGACTATTCTACGAGCAGTACTTC
TRBJ2-2,-,-,TRBV19,CASTIVNAGELFF,TGTGCCAGTACTATCGTGAATGCCGGGGAGCTGTTTTTT
TRBJ2-5,-,-,TRBV5-4,CASSPPGGASETQYF,TGTGCCAGCAGCCCTCCGGGGGGCGCGTCGGAGACCCAGTACTTC
TRBJ2-3,-,TRBD2,TRBV7-8,CASSFLREGTDTQYF,TGTGCCAGCAGCTTTCTGCGGGAGGGCACAGATACGCAGTATTTT
TRBJ1-1,-,-,TRBV11-1,CASSPVGTEAFF,TGTGCCAGCAGCCCGGTAGGGACTGAAGCTTTCTTT
TRBJ2-1,-,-,TRBV6-6,CASSYAEGYNEQFF,TGTGCCAGCAGTTATGCGGAGGGGTACAATGAGCAGTTCTTC
TRBJ2-1,-,TRBD1,TRBV13,CASSGETGDNEQFF,TGTGCCAGCAGCGGAGAGACAGGGGACAATGAGCAGTTCTTC
TRBJ1-3,once,TRBD1,TRBV10-2,CAASPGTVNIYF,TGCGCCGCAAGTCCCGGGACAGTCAACATATATTTT
TRBJ1-5,-,TRBD1,TRBV15,CATSGGTDSNQPQHF,TGTGCCACCAGCGGGGGGACAGATAGCAATCAGCCCCAGCATTTT
TRBJ1-2,-,-,TRBV6-5,CASSYEYNYGYTF,TGTGCCAGCAGTTACGAGTATAACTATGGCTACACCTTC
TRBJ2-2,-,-,TRBV19,CASSIEGAFFGTGELFF,TGTGCCAGTAGTATAGAGGGGGCTTTTTTCGGGACCGGGGAGCTGTTTTTT
TRBJ2-1,-,-,TRBV5-6,CASSLARGEQFF,TGTGCCAGCAGCTTGGCCCGGGGTGAGCAGTTCTTC
TRBJ2-7,-,-,TRBV10-1,CASPGRGLLFRYEQYF,TGCGCCAGCCCCGGGCGGGGGCTCCTCTTTAGGTACGAGCAGTACTTC
TRBJ1-1,-,-,TRBV27,CASSLAGLDTEAFF,TGTGCCAGCAGTTTAGCAGGGTTGGACACTGAAGCTTTCTTT
TRBJ2-3,-,-,TRBV6-1,CASRFISTDTQYF,TGTGCCAGCCGGTTCATCAGCACAGATACGCAGTATTTT
TRBJ2-2,-,-,TRBV16,CASSQLGQVFTGELFF,TGTGCCAGCAGCCAATTAGGGCAGGTCTTCACCGGGGAGCTGTTTTTT
TRBJ1-2,-,-,TRBV4-1,CASSHTELGYGYTF,TGCGCCAGCAGTCATACAGAGCTGGGCTATGGCTACACCTTC
TRBJ2-7,-,TRBD1,TRBV9,CASSVSGTGGFEQYF,TGTGCCAGCAGCGTGTCCGGGACAGGGGGCTTCGAGCAGTACTTC
TRBJ1-1,-,TRBD1,TRBV13,CASSQDGDSFMNTEAFF,TGTGCCAGCAGCCAAGATGGGGACAGCTTCATGAACACTGAAGCTTTCTTT
TRBJ1-1,-,TRBD1,TRBV25-1,CASSDRGGWGTEAFF,TGTGCCAGCAGTGACCGAGGGGGCTGGGGCACTGAAGCTTTCTTT
TRBJ1-5,-,-,TRBV19,CASSPNLGGVSQPQHF,TGTGCCAGTAGTCCGAACCTCGGGGGGGTAAGTCAGCCCCAGCATTTT
TRBJ2-3,once,-,TRBV6-1,CASREVRWRDTQYF,TGTGCCAGCAGGGAGGTCCGGTGGCGAGATACGCAGTATTTT
TRBJ2-7,-,-,TRBV7-9,CASSPGPPEQYF,TGTGCCAGCAGCCCAGGGCCCCCCGAGCAGTACTTC
TRBJ2-1,-,-,TRBV19,CASSMVGTNNEQFF,TGTGCCAGTAGTATGGTTGGGACGAACAATGAGCAGTTCTTC
TRBJ2-7,once,-,TRBV11-2,CASSLGRGSEQYF,TGTGCCAGCAGCTTAGGGCGGGGATCCGAGCAGTACTTC
TRBJ2-1,-,TRBD2,TRBV19,CASSMGSSGPYNEQFF,TGTGCCAGTAGTATGGGTTCTAGCGGACCCTACAATGAGCAGTTCTTC
TRBJ1-5,-,-,TRBV19,CASSINRNQPQHF,TGTGCCAGTAGTATTAACCGGAATCAGCCCCAGCATTTT
TRBJ1-5,-,-,TRBV11-3,CASSLEGNREGNQPQHF,TGTGCCAGCAGCTTAGAAGGGAACAGGGAGGGCAATCAGCCCCAGCATTTT
TRBJ1-1,-,-,TRBV27,CASSISPRAGAFF,TGTGCCAGCAGTATATCTCCCCGAGCGGGAGCTTTCTTT
TRBJ2-3,-,TRBD2,TRBV30,CAWSYSGSTDTQYF,TGTGCCTGGAGCTACAGCGGGAGTACAGATACGCAGTATTTT
TRBJ2-1,-,-,TRBV7-3,CASSLSYRSGDEQFF,TGTGCCAGCAGCTTAAGTTATAGGTCTGGCGATGAGCAGTTCTTC
TRBJ2-7,-,-,TRBV11-2,CASSLGTLGEQYF,TGTGCCAGCAGCTTAGGGACCCTGGGGGAGCAGTACTTC
TRBJ1-1,-,-,TRBV5-1,CASSFGQLNTEAFF,TGCGCCAGCAGCTTTGGACAGTTGAACACTGAAGCTTTCTTT
TRBJ2-1,-,-,TRBV4-3,CASSQDSYNEQFF,TGCGCCAGCAGCCAGGACAGCTACAATGAGCAGTTCTTC
TRBJ2-1,few,-,TRBV7-9,CASSLVRDNEQFF,TGTGCCAGCAGCTTAGTTAGGGACAATGAGCAGTTCTTC
TRBJ1-4,once,-,TRBV6-6,CASSRLQVAEKLFF,TGTGCCAGCAGCCGCCTGCAAGTGGCTGAAAAACTGTTTTTT
TRBJ1-1,few,-,TRBV27,CASRILPKATEAFF,TGTGCCAGCAGGATCCTCCCCAAAGCGACTGAAGCTTTCTTT
TRBJ2-1,once,-,TRBV5-6,CASSFRLADNEQFF,TGTGCCAGCAGCTTCCGACTGGCAGACAATGAGCAGTTCTTC
TRBJ2-6,-,-,TRBV5-1,CASSFGQFSGANVLTF,TGCGCCAGCAGCTTCGGACAATTCTCTGGGGCCAACGTCCTGACTTTC
TRBJ1-4,-,TRBD1,TRBV9,CASSAESRDRGTQGPGEKLFF,TGTGCCAGCAGCGCCGAATCCCGGGACAGGGGAACCCAGGGTCCGGGGGAAAAACTGTTTTTT